This T cell receptor beta chain was captured in a study of blood T cell repertoires in COVID-19. About the study: Acute and convalescent COVID-19 specimens originated in the United States, Italy and Spain. Nucleic acid was either cDNA or gDNA, and it came from T cells, B-cell-depleted T cells, or PBMCs.

CDR3 size: 17 residues. CDR1 and CDR2 (germline): MDHEN, SYDVKM. Between the trimmed V and J ends, which lost 3 bases and 0 bases, there was a span of 17 bases. The authors' processing: Estimates of nucleated cell counts were drawn from the amplification of reference gene primers. Assay: immunoSEQ multiplex PCR; the TCRdb copy retains only in-frame clones and omits some. Clone size and the V and J calls come from that table; the DNA yielded D and trimming. The table lists 150,000 or so clones, approximately 88% of them singletons. The origin of this receptor is a man in his forties or fifties with acute or convalescent COVID-19. The chain combines TRBV28 with TRBJ1-1; D remains ambiguous. The sequencing input was peripheral blood. The CDR3 loop reads CASSFSPIGRLNTEAFF. Written as DNA, the CDR3 is TGTGCCAGCAGTTTTTCGCCCATTGGCAGGTTGAACACTGAAGCTTTCTTT. The complete variable domain, with remaining parts taken from reference TRBV28 and TRBJ1-1, reads DVKVTQSSRYLVKRTGEKVFLECVQDMDHENMFWYRQDPGLGLRLIYFSYDVKMKEKGDIPEGYSVSREKKERFSLILESASTNQTSMYLCASSFSPIGRLNTEAFFGQGTRLTVV.